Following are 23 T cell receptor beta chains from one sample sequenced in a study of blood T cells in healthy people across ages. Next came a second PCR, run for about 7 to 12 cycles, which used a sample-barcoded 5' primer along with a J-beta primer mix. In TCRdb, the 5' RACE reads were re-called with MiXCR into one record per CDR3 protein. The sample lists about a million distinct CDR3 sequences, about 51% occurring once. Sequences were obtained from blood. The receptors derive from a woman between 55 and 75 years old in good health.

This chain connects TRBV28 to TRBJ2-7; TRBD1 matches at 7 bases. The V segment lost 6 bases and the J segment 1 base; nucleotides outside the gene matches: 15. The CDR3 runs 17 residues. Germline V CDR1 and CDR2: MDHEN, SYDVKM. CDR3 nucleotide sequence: TGTGCCAGCAGCTTGGACCCCCGACAGGGCGAGTCCTACGAGCAGTACTTC. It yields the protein CASSLDPRQGESYEQYF.

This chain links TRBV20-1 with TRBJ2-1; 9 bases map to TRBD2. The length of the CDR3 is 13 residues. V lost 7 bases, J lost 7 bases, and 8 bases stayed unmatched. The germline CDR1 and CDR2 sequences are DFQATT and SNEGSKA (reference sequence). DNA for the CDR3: TGCAGTGTTACCGGGACTAGCATTAATGAGCAGTTCTTC. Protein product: CSVTGTSINEQFF.

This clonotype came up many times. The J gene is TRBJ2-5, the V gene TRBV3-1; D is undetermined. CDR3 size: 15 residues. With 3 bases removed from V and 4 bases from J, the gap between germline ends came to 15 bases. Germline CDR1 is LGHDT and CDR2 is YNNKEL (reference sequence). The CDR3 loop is CASSQRPSTGETQYF. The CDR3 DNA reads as TGTGCCAGCAGCCAGCGCCCGAGCACCGGAGAGACCCAGTACTTC.

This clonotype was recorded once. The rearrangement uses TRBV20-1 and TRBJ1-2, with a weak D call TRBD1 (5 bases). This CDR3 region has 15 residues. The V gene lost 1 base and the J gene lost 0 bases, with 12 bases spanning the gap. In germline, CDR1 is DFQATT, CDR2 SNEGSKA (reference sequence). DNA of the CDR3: TGCAGTGCTAGAGTACCCAGGGTCTCTAACTATGGCTACACCTTC. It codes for CSARVPRVSNYGYTF.

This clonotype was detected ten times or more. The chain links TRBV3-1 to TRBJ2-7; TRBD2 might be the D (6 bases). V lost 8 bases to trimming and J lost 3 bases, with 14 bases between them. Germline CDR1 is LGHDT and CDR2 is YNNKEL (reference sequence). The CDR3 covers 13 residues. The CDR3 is CASSPPGVYEQYF. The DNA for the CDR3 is TGTGCCAGCTCACCACCGGGAGTCTACGAGCAGTACTTC.

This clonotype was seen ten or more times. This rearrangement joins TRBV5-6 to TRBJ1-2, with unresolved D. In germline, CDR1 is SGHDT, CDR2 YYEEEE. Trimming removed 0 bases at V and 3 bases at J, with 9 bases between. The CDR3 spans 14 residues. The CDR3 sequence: CASSLGAQDYGYTF. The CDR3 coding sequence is TGTGCCAGCAGCTTGGGGGCGCAAGACTATGGCTACACCTTC.

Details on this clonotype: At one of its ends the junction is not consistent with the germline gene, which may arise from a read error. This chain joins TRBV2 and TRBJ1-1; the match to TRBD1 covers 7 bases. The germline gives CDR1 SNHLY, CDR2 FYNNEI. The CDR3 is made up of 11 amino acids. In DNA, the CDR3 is TGCGCCAGCGGGGGACAGACGGGAACTTTCTTT. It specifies CASGGQTGTFF.

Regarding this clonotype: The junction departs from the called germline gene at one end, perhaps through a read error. The CDR3 is CASKSILETQCF. The CDR3 DNA follows: TGTGCCAGCAAAAGTATCTTGGAGACCCAGTGCTTC. The rearrangement joins TRBV2 to TRBJ2-5; D remains unclear. Germline V gene lookup returns CDR1 SNHLY and CDR2 FYNNEI. This CDR3 has 12 amino acids.

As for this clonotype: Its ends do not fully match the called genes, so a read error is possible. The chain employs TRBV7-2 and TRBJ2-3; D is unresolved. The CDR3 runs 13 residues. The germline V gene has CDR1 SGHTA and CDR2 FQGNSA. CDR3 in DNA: TGTGTCAGCAGCTTAGGCCACACAGATACGCAGTATTTT. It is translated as CVSSLGHTDTQYF.

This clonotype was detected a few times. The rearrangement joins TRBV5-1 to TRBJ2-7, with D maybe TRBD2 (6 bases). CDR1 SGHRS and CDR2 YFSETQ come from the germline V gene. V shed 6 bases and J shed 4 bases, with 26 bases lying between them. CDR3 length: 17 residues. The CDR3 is CASTSGTWLSDHYEQYF. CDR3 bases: TGCGCCAGCACCTCAGGGACTTGGCTAAGCGACCATTACGAGCAGTACTTC.

The CDR3: CASSRGQGERSPLHF. The CDR3 DNA sequence: TGCGCCAGCAGCCGGGGACAGGGTGAAAGGTCACCCCTCCACTTT. The chain links TRBV4-1 to TRBJ1-6; 9 nucleotides line up with TRBD1. V shed 4 bases, J shed 10 bases, and the junction held 8 bases outside the gene matches. The CDR3 loop spans 15 amino acids. The germline V gene has CDR1 MGHRA and CDR2 YSYEKL.

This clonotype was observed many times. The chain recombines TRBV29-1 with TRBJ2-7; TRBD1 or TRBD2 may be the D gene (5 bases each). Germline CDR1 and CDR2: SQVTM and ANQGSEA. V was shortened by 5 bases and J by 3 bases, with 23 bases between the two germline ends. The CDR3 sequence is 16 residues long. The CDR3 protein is CSVSGAIAKKVYEQYF. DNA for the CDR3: TGCAGCGTTTCCGGGGCAATCGCTAAAAAGGTCTACGAGCAGTACTTC.

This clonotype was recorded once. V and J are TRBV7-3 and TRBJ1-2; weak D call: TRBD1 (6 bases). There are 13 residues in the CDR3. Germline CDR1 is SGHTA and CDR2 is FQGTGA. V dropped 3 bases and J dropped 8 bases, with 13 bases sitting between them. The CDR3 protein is CASSFLGGRGYTF. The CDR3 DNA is TGTGCCAGCAGCTTCTTAGGGGGGAGAGGCTACACCTTC.

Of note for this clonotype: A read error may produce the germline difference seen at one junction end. CDR3 sequence: CASSQDRGTSSGANVQTF. The CDR3 bases are TGCGCCAGCAGCCAAGATCGGGGCACGAGCTCTGGGGCCAACGTCCAGACTTTC. The chain has TRBV4-1 and TRBJ2-6, with D tentatively TRBD1 or TRBD2 (5 bases each). CDR1 MGHRA and CDR2 YSYEKL come from the germline V gene. This CDR3 is 18 amino acids long.

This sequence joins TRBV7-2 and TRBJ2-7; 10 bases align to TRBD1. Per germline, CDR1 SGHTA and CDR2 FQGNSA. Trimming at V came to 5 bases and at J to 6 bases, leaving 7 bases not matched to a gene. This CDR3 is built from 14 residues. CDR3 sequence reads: CASSTRTGGSEQYF. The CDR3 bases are TGTGCCAGCAGCACCCGGACAGGGGGATCCGAGCAGTACTTC.

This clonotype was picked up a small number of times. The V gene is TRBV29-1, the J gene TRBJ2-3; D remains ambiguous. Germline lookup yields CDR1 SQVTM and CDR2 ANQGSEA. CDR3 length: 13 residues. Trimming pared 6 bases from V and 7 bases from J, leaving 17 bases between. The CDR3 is CSVSQGFLNTQYF. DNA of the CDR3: TGCAGCGTCTCCCAAGGGTTTCTAAATACGCAGTATTTT.

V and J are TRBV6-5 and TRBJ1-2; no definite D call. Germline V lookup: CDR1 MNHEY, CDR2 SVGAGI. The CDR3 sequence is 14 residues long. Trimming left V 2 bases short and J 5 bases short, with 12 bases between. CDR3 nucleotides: TGTGCCAGCAGTTACATGGGCAGGACTTATGGCTACACCTTC. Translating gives CASSYMGRTYGYTF.

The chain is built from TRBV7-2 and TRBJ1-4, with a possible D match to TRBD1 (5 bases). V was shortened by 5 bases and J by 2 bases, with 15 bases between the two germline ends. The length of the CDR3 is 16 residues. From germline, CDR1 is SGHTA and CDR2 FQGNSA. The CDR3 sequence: CASSQRGRTTNEKLFF. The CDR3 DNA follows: TGTGCCAGCAGCCAGAGGGGCAGGACCACTAATGAAAAACTGTTTTTT.

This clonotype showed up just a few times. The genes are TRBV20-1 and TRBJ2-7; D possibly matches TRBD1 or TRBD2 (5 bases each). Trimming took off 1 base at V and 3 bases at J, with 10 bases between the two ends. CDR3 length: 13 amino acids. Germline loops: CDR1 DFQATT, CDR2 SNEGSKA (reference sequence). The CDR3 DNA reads TGCAGTGCTAGAGGGACACTAGGCTACGAGCAGTACTTC. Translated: CSARGTLGYEQYF.

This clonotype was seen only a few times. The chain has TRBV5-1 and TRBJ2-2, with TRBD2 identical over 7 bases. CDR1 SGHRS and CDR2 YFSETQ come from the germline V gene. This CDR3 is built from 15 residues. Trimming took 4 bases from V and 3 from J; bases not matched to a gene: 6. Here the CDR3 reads CASSTGTTHTGELFF. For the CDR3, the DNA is TGCGCCAGCAGCACCGGGACTACCCACACCGGGGAGCTGTTTTTT.

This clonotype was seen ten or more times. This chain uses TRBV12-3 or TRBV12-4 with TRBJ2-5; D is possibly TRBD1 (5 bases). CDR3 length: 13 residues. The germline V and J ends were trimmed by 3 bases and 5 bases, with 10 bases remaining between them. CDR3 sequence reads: CASSFQGKETQYF. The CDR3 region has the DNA TGTGCCAGCAGTTTCCAGGGCAAGGAGACCCAGTACTTC.

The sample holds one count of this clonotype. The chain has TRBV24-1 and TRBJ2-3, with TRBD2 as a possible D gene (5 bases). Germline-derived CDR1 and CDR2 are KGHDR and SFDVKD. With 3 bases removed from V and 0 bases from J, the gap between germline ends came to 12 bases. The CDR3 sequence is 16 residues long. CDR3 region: CATSDPKRFSTDTQYF. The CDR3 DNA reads TGTGCCACCAGTGATCCGAAGCGGTTTAGCACAGATACGCAGTATTTT.

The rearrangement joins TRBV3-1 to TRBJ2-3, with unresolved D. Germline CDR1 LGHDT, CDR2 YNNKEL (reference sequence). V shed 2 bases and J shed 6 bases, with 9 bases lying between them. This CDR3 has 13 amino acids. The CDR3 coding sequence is TGTGCCAGCAGCCAAAATGTTTATGATACGCAGTATTTT. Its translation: CASSQNVYDTQYF.